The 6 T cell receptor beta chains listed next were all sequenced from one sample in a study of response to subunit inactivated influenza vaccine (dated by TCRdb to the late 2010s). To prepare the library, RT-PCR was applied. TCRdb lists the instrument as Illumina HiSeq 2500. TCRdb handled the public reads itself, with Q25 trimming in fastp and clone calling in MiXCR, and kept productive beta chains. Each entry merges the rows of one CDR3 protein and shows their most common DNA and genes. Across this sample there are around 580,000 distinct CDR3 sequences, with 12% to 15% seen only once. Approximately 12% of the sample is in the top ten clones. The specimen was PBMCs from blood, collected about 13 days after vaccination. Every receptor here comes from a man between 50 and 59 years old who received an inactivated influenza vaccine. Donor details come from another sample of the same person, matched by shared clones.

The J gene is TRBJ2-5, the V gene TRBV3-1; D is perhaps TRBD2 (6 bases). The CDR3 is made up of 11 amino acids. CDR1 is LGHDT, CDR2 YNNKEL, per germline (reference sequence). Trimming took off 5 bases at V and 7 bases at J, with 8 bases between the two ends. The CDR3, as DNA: TGTGCCAGCAGCGCGCGGGGGACCCAGTACTTC. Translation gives CASSARGTQYF.

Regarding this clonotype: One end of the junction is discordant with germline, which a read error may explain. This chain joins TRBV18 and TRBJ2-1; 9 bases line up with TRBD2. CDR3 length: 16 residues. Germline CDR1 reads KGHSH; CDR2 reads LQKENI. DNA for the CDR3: TGTGCCAGCTCACCAGGAGGCGGGAGGGCCTACAATGAGCAGGTCTTC. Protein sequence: CASSPGGGRAYNEQVF.

CDR3 region: CSVNRGEDEQYF. For the CDR3, the DNA is TGCAGCGTAAACAGGGGGGAGGACGAGCAGTACTTC. The rearrangement links TRBV29-1 to TRBJ2-7; TRBD1 agrees at 8 bases. CDR1 is SQVTM, CDR2 ANQGSEA, per germline. With V trimmed by 6 bases and J by 5 bases, 6 bases remained unmatched. CDR3 length: 12 residues.

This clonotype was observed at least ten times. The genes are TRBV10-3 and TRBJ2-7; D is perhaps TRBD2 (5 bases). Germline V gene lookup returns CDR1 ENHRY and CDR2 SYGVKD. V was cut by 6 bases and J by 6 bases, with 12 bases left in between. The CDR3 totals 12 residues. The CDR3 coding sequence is TGTGCCATCAGACTACTCAGCGGCGAGCAGTACTTC. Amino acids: CAIRLLSGEQYF.

The CDR3 DNA reads TGTGCCAGCAGCTTAGTCGAGCGGGAGGTCAACACCGGGGAGCTGTTTTTT. It specifies CASSLVEREVNTGELFF. The gene calls are TRBV7-6 and TRBJ2-2; 9 bases are shared with TRBD2. This CDR3 has 17 residues. CDR1 and CDR2 (germline): SGHVS, FNYEAQ. The ends lost 1 base at V and 2 bases at J; junction bases unmatched: 5.

The CDR3 sequence: CASSYYRTVYTGELFF. As DNA, the CDR3 is TGTGCCAGCAGTTACTATCGGACAGTTTACACCGGGGAGCTGTTTTTT. V gene TRBV6-5 combines with J gene TRBJ2-2, with a possible D match to TRBD1 (6 bases). Germline assignment: CDR1 MNHEY and CDR2 SVGAGI. The V gene lost 1 base and the J gene lost 3 bases, with 12 bases spanning the gap. This CDR3 has 16 amino acids.